The T cell receptor (beta chain) under discussion was sequenced for a study of blood T cell repertoires in COVID-19. The wider study: From T cells, B-cell-depleted T cells, or PBMCs came the material, which was cDNA or gDNA.

This CDR3 spans 14 amino acids. Germline V lookup: CDR1 SGHRS, CDR2 YFSETQ. V shed 2 bases and J shed 2 bases, with 10 bases lying between them. This table comes from immunoSEQ multiplex PCR, and its TCRdb copy is limited to in-frame clones, with some not included. Here the sample spans about 160,000 clones, 84% being singletons. V usage is TRBV5-1 and J usage is TRBJ2-5; possibly TRBD2 for D (5 bases). Input material: peripheral blood. The TCR comes from a man between 70 and 80 years old with acute or convalescent COVID-19. CDR3 loop: CASSFGEPQETQYF. For the CDR3, the DNA is TGCGCCAGCAGCTTCGGGGAACCACAAGAGACCCAGTACTTC.